The 3 T cell receptor beta chains presented below share a single source sample, sequenced in a study of blood T cell repertoires in COVID-19. The table came from immunoSEQ multiplex PCR; TCRdb's copy has only in-frame clones and leaves some out. The sample lists almost 90,000 clones, around 90% seen once, with 6.5% to 8.5% in the top ten. Sequenced sample: peripheral blood. The receptors were sampled from a man between 18 and 35 years old with COVID-19, enrolled during active disease.

The chain uses TRBV6-5 and TRBJ2-2, with 7 bases aligning to TRBD1. The V gene's germline CDR1 is MNHEY and CDR2 SVGAGI. The length of the CDR3 is 13 residues. J gave up 7 bases and V 6 bases, and 5 bases lay outside the gene matches. The CDR3 sequence is CASRRQGGGELFF. DNA of the CDR3: TGTGCCAGCAGAAGACAGGGTGGCGGGGAGCTGTTTTTT.

The chain has TRBV28 and TRBJ2-7, with 10 bases that match TRBD2. J lost 5 bases, V lost 6 bases, and 4 bases had no gene match. The CDR3 consists of 13 residues. Germline V lookup: CDR1 MDHEN, CDR2 SYDVKM. CDR3 sequence reads: CASRLAGRDEQYF. The CDR3 DNA reads TGTGCCAGCAGACTAGCGGGAAGGGACGAGCAGTACTTC.

The chain employs TRBV18 and TRBJ2-3, with D possibly matching TRBD2 (6 bases). The germline V gene encodes CDR1 KGHSH and CDR2 LQKENI. Trimming left V 5 bases short and J 3 bases short, with 18 bases between. This CDR3 has 16 amino acids. The CDR3 DNA reads as TGTGCCAGCTCATCACGCGGGGTGGTCCCTACAGATACGCAGTATTTT. Amino acids: CASSSRGVVPTDTQYF.